This paragraph covers one T cell receptor (beta chain) sequence. The sample comes from a study of blood T cells in healthy people across ages. Then a second PCR, running about 6 to 11 cycles, was carried out with a sample-barcoded 5' primer and a J-beta primer mix. TCRdb reprocessed the 5' RACE reads with MiXCR, giving one entry per CDR3 protein. This table holds 630,000 or so distinct CDR3 sequences, approximately 29% found once. The germline V gene encodes CDR1 MNHEY and CDR2 SMNVEV (reference sequence). The V and J ends lost 7 bases and 6 bases respectively, with 19 bases between them. The CDR3 has 15 amino acids.

The sequencing sample was made of blood. The V and J genes are TRBV27 and TRBJ2-1; a weak D match, TRBD1 (5 bases). The source is a woman older than 75 in good health. This chain's CDR3 is CASTLVGPFANEQFF. The CDR3 DNA is TGTGCCAGCACCTTAGTGGGGCCTTTTGCCAATGAGCAGTTCTTC.